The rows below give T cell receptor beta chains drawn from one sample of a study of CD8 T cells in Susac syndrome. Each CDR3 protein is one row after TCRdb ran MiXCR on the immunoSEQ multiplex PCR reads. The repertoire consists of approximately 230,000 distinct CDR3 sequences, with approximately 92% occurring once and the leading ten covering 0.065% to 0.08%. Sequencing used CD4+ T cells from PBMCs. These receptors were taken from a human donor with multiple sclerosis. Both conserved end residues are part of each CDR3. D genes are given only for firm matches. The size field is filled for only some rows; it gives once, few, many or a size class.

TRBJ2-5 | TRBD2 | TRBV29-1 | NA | CSERLAGGETQYF | TGCAGCGAAAGACTAGCGGGGGGAGAGACCCAGTACTTC
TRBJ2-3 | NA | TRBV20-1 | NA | CSARDEPTDTQYF | TGCAGTGCTAGAGATGAGCCTACAGATACGCAGTATTTT
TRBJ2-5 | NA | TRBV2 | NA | CASTTTGTSETQYF | TGTGCCAGCACCACAACCGGGACCTCGGAGACCCAGTACTTC
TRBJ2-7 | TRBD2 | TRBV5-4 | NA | CASSGSRGGGEQYF | TGTGCCAGCAGCGGTAGTCGGGGGGGCGGCGAGCAGTACTTC
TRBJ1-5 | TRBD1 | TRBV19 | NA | CASSFHPNRGHQPQHF | TGTGCCAGTAGTTTTCACCCCAACAGGGGGCATCAGCCCCAGCATTTT
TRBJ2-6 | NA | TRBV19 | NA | CASKDTSGANVLTF | TGTGCCAGTAAGGACACCTCTGGGGCCAACGTCCTGACTTTC
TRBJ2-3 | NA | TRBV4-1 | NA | CASSHPGGDTQYF | TGCGCCAGCAGCCACCCTGGGGGAGATACGCAGTATTTT
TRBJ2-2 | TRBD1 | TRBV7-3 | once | CASSPDSATGAGELFF | TGTGCCAGCAGCCCGGACTCTGCGACAGGGGCCGGGGAGCTGTTTTTT
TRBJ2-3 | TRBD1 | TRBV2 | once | CASSEKTGGTDTQYF | TGTGCCAGCAGTGAAAAGACAGGGGGCACAGATACGCAGTATTTT
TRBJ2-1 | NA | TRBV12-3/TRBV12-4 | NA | CASDKNEQFF | TGTGCCAGCGATAAAAATGAGCAGTTCTTC
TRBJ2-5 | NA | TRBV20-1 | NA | CSARVGGDQETQYF | TGCAGTGCTAGAGTGGGGGGAGACCAAGAGACCCAGTACTTC
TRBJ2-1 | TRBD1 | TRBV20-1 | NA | CSARVNRGVEQFF | TGCAGTGCTAGAGTTAACAGGGGGGTTGAGCAGTTCTTC
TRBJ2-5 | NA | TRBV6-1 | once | CASSEAVRLAKTQYF | TGTGCCAGCAGTGAAGCGGTTAGGCTAGCTAAGACCCAGTACTTC
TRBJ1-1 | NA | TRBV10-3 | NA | CAISESDGIVGAFF | TGTGCCATCAGTGAGTCGGACGGCATTGTCGGAGCTTTCTTT
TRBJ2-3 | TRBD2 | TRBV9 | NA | CASSVGLAGETDTQYF | TGTGCCAGCAGCGTAGGACTCGCGGGAGAGACAGATACGCAGTATTTT
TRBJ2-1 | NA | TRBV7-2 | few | CASKTPGVAGGNEQFF | TGTGCCAGCAAAACCCCGGGGGTGGCGGGTGGGAATGAGCAGTTCTTC
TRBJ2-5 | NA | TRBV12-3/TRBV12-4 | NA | CASSFMAGQETQYF | TGTGCCAGCAGTTTTATGGCAGGCCAAGAGACCCAGTACTTC
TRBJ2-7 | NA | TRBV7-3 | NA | CASSLMATTYYEQYF | TGTGCCAGCAGCTTAATGGCGACAACCTACTACGAGCAGTACTTC
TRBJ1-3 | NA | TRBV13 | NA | CASSLAGRNTIYF | TGTGCCAGCAGCTTAGCAGGGAGAAACACCATATATTTT
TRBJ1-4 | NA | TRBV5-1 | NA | CASSLAEVGSWEKLFF | TGCGCCAGCAGCTTGGCCGAGGTTGGATCTTGGGAAAAACTGTTTTTT
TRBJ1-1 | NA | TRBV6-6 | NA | CASSYPGGGITEAFF | TGTGCCAGCAGTTACCCCGGCGGGGGTATCACTGAAGCTTTCTTT
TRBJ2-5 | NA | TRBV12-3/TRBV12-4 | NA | CASTLGRETQYF | TGTGCCAGCACCCTAGGGAGGGAGACCCAGTACTTC
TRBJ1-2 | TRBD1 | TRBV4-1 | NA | CASSQGRTGHYGYTF | TGCGCCAGCAGCCAAGGGAGGACAGGCCACTATGGCTACACCTTC
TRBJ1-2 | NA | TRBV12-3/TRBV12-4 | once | CASSTVYRRGYGYTF | TGTGCCAGCAGCACCGTTTACCGACGTGGCTATGGCTACACCTTC
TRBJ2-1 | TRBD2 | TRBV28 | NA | CASSAGTTYNEQFF | TGTGCCAGCAGCGCCGGGACTACCTACAATGAGCAGTTCTTC
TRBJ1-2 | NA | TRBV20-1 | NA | CSVLGGGYTF | TGCAGTGTTCTGGGGGGCGGCTACACCTTC
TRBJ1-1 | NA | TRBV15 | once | CATSRDRNTEAFF | TGTGCCACCAGCAGGGACCGGAACACTGAAGCTTTCTTT
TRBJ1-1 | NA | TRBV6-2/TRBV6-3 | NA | CASSLPPGLPNTEAFF | TGTGCCAGCAGCCTCCCGCCGGGACTCCCGAACACTGAAGCTTTCTTT
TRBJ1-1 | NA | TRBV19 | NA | CASSIEGGAANTEAFF | TGTGCCAGTAGTATAGAGGGGGGGGCCGCAAACACTGAAGCTTTCTTT
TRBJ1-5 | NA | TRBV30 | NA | CAWAPGSNQPQHF | TGTGCCTGGGCCCCCGGAAGCAATCAGCCCCAGCATTTT
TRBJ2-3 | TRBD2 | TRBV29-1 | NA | CSVERSGGSTDTQYF | TGCAGCGTTGAACGTAGCGGGGGGAGCACAGATACGCAGTATTTT
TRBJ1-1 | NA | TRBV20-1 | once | CSARDPQVAFF | TGCAGTGCTAGAGATCCACAGGTGGCTTTCTTT
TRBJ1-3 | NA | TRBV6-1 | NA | CASSEAWGTGNTIYF | TGTGCCAGCAGTGAAGCGTGGGGAACTGGAAACACCATATATTTT
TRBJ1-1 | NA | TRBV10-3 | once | CAISEGRMNTEAFF | TGTGCCATCAGTGAGGGCAGGATGAACACTGAAGCTTTCTTT
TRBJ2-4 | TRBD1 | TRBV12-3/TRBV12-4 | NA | CASTSLTGLTKNIQYF | TGTGCCAGCACCAGCCTGACAGGGTTAACCAAAAACATTCAGTACTTC
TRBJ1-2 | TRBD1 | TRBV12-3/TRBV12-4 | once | CASSSDRGRELRYGYTF | TGTGCCAGCAGTTCCGACAGGGGGCGCGAGTTGAGATATGGCTACACCTTC